This is a list of T cell receptor beta chains from one sample in a study of blood T cell repertoires in COVID-19. Here immunoSEQ multiplex PCR was the method, and the copy in TCRdb shows in-frame clones only, minus some. This table has 100,000 to 150,000 clones, around 86% appearing once. Source material: peripheral blood. All receptors derive from a man aged 50 or older with active COVID-19. The CDR3 runs from the conserved cysteine through the conserved F or W. The D gene is left open where the match is weak. The size entry is marked missing in some rows and otherwise reads once, few, many or a size class.

d_call	clone_size	v_call	j_call	cdr3_aa	cdr3_nt
TRBD1	few	TRBV2	TRBJ2-2	CASIQGGSNTGELFF	TGTGCCAGCATCCAAGGGGGCTCGAACACCGGGGAGCTGTTTTTT
TRBD1	-	TRBV12-5	TRBJ1-2	CASGLGTGNNYGYTF	TGTGCTAGTGGTTTGGGGACAGGGAATAACTATGGCTACACCTTC
-	few	TRBV7-9	TRBJ2-7	CASSRRGGPQDEQYF	TGTGCCAGCAGCCGGAGGGGGGGTCCACAGGACGAGCAGTACTTC
TRBD1	-	TRBV19	TRBJ1-2	CASSLRDRGPSNYGYTF	TGTGCCAGTAGTCTCCGGGACAGGGGGCCTTCTAACTATGGCTACACCTTC
-	-	TRBV29-1	TRBJ2-5	CSGQGLWETQYF	TGCAGCGGGCAGGGGCTCTGGGAGACCCAGTACTTC
-	-	TRBV30	TRBJ1-2	CARGEGVGGYTF	TGTGCTCGAGGGGAGGGCGTAGGAGGCTACACCTTC
-	-	TRBV6-5	TRBJ2-6	CASNRGSGANVLTF	TGTGCCAGCAATCGGGGCTCTGGGGCCAACGTCCTGACTTTC
-	few	TRBV7-2	TRBJ1-5	CASSLGETQHF	TGTGCCAGCAGCTTAGGAGAGACCCAGCATTTT
-	-	TRBV5-6	TRBJ2-1	CASSLVRGEQFF	TGTGCCAGCAGCTTGGTAAGGGGTGAGCAGTTCTTC
-	once	TRBV5-4	TRBJ1-5	CASSRGGNQPQHF	TGTGCCAGCAGTCGGGGGGGCAATCAGCCCCAGCATTTT
TRBD1	-	TRBV5-1	TRBJ1-2	CASSWGTGANYGYTF	TGCGCCAGCAGCTGGGGGACAGGGGCTAACTATGGCTACACCTTC
-	-	TRBV20-1	TRBJ2-6	CSASPRRGFSGANVLTF	TGCAGTGCTAGTCCGCGCAGGGGTTTCTCTGGGGCCAACGTCCTGACTTTC
TRBD1	once	TRBV18	TRBJ1-1	CASSNRGRGAFF	TGTGCCAGCTCGAACAGGGGTCGGGGAGCTTTCTTT
-	-	TRBV12-3/TRBV12-4	TRBJ1-5	CASTLTADQPQHF	TGTGCCAGCACCCTGACAGCAGATCAGCCCCAGCATTTT
-	few	TRBV15	TRBJ1-4	CATSWRARSNEKLFF	TGTGCCACCTCATGGAGGGCGAGATCTAATGAAAAACTGTTTTTT
-	-	TRBV2	TRBJ1-2	CASSDSGRGIGYTF	TGTGCCAGCAGTGATAGTGGCAGAGGGATTGGCTACACCTTC
-	-	TRBV7-2	TRBJ1-3	CASSPARSSGNTIYF	TGTGCCAGCAGCCCAGCAAGGAGCTCTGGAAACACCATATATTTT
TRBD2	-	TRBV5-1	TRBJ2-1	CASSQEGLAGGFPSYNEQFF	TGCGCCAGCAGCCAAGAGGGACTAGCGGGGGGTTTTCCCTCCTACAATGAGCAGTTCTTC
-	-	TRBV1	TRBJ2-1	CTSSQDPGLAGTNEQFF	TGCACCAGCAGCCAAGATCCCGGACTAGCGGGGACCAATGAGCAGTTCTTC
TRBD2	-	TRBV7-2	TRBJ2-2	CASSLGPAGLPGELFF	TGTGCCAGCAGCTTAGGGCCAGCGGGGTTACCCGGGGAGCTGTTTTTT
-	-	TRBV2	TRBJ1-5	CASSVVGAQPQHF	TGTGCCAGCAGTGTAGTAGGGGCTCAGCCCCAGCATTTT
-	few	TRBV3-1/TRBV3-2	TRBJ2-5	CASSQPGIETQYF	TGTGCCAGCAGCCAACCAGGGATAGAGACCCAGTACTTC
TRBD2	-	TRBV5-4	TRBJ2-2	CASSRTGGGVITGELFF	TGTGCCAGCAGCCGTACGGGAGGGGGTGTTATCACCGGGGAGCTGTTTTTT
-	-	TRBV19	TRBJ1-2	CASSIKSRDYGYTF	TGTGCCAGTAGTATAAAGTCGAGGGACTATGGCTACACCTTC
-	-	TRBV3-1/TRBV3-2	TRBJ2-7	CASSRYAAYEQYF	TGTGCCAGCAGCCGGTACGCAGCCTACGAGCAGTACTTC